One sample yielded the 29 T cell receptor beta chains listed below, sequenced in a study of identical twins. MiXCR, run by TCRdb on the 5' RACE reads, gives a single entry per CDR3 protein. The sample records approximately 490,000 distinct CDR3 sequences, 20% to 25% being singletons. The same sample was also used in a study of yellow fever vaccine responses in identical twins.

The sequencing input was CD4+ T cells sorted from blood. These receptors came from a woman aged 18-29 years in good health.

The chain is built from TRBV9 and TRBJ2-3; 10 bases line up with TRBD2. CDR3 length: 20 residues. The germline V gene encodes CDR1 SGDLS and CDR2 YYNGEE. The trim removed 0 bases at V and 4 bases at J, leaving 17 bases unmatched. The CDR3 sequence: CASSVVGGSGRALGADTQYF. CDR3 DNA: TGTGCCAGCAGCGTAGTAGGAGGGAGCGGGAGGGCCCTCGGGGCAGATACGCAGTATTTT.

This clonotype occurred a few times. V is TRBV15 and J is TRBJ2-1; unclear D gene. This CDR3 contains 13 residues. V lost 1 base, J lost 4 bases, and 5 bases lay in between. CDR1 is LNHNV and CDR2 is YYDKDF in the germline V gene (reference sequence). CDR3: CATSRVVYNEQFF. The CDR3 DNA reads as TGTGCCACCAGCAGAGTGGTATACAATGAGCAGTTCTTC.

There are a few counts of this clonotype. The CDR3 DNA reads TGTGCCATCAGGGGACTAGCGGGGGGGACGAACACCGGGGAGCTGTTTTTT. Amino acids: CAIRGLAGGTNTGELFF. The J gene is TRBJ2-2, the V gene TRBV10-3; TRBD2 agrees at 16 bases. This CDR3 region has 17 residues. The germline V gene encodes CDR1 ENHRY and CDR2 SYGVKD. With V trimmed by 6 bases and J by 0 bases, 1 base remained unmatched.

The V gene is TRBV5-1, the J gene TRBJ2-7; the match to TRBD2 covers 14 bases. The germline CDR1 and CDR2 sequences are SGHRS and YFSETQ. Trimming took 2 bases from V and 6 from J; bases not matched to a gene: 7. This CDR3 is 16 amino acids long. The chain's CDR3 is CASSFNRLAGGSEQYF. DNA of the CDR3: TGCGCCAGCAGCTTCAATAGACTAGCGGGAGGGTCCGAGCAGTACTTC.

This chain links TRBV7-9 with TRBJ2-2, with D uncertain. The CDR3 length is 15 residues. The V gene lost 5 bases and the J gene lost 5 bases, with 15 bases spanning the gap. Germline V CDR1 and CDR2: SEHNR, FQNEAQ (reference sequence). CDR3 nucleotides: TGTGCCAGCAGCGCCCCTCCTATAGGTACCGGGGAGCTGTTTTTT. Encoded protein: CASSAPPIGTGELFF.

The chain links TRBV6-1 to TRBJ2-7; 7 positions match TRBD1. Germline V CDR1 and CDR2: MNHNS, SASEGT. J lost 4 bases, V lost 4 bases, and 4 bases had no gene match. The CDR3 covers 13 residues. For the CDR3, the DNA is TGTGCCAGCAGTGCGGACAGGAGATACGAGCAGTACGTC. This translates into CASSADRRYEQYV.

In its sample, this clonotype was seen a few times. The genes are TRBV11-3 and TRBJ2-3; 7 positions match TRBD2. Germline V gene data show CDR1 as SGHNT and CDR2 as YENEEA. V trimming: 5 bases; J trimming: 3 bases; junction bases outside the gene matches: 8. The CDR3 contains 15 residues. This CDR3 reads CASSRGAGETDTQYF. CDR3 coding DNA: TGTGCCAGCAGCCGAGGGGCGGGGGAAACAGATACGCAGTATTTT.

CDR3 sequence (DNA): TGTGCCACCAGACCGACTAGTTGGTACGAGCAGTACGTC. Residues: CATRPTSWYEQYV. The chain combines TRBV15 with TRBJ2-7, with TRBD2 as a possible D gene (6 bases). CDR3 length equals 13 residues. V was trimmed by 6 bases and J by 4 bases, leaving 13 bases between them. Per germline, CDR1 LNHNV and CDR2 YYDKDF (reference sequence).

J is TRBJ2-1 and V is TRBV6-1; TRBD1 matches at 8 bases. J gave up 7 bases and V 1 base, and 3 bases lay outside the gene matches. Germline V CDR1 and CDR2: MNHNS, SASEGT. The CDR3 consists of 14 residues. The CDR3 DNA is TGTGCCAGCAGTGAAGGGACAGGGAGGAATGAGCAGTTCTTC. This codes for CASSEGTGRNEQFF.

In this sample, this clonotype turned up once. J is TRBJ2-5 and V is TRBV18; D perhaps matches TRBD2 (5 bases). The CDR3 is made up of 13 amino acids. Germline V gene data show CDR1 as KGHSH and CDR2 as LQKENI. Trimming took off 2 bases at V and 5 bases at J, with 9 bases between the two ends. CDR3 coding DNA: TGTGCCAGCTCACCATATAGCGACGAGACCCAGTACTTC. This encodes CASSPYSDETQYF.

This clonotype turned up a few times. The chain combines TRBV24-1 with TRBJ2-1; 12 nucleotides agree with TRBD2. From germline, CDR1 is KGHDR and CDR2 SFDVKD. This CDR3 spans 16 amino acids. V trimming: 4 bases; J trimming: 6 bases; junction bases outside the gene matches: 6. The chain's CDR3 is CATSDSTSGSVNEQFF. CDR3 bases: TGTGCCACCAGTGACTCGACTAGCGGGAGTGTCAATGAGCAGTTCTTC.

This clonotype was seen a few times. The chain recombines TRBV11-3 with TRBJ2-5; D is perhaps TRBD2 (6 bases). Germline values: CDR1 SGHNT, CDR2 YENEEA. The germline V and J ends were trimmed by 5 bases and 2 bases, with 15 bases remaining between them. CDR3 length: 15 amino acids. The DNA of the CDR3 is TGTGCCAGCAGCAAAACGACTAGAGGTCAAGAGACCCAGTACTTC. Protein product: CASSKTTRGQETQYF. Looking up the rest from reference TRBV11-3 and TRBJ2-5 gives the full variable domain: EAGVVQSPRYKIIEKKQPVAFWCNPISGHNTLYWYLQNLGQGPELLIRYENEEAVDDSQLPKDRFSAERLKGVDSTLKIQPAELGDSAVYLCASSKTTRGQETQYFGPGTRLLVL.

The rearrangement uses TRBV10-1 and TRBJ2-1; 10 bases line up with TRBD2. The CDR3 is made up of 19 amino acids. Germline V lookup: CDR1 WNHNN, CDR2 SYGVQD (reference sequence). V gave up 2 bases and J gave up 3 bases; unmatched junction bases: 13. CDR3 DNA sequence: TGCGCCAGCAGTGAGCAGACTTGGAGCGGGAGGGCGGGCTACAATGAGCAGTTCTTC. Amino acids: CASSEQTWSGRAGYNEQFF.

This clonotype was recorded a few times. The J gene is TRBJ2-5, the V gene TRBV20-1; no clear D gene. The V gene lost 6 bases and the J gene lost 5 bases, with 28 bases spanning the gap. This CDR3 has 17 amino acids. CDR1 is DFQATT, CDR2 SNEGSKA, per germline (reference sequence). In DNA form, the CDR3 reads TGCAGTGCGAAGGTGCAGAAGAGTCCAAAAAGTGGCGAGACCCAGTACTTC. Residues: CSAKVQKSPKSGETQYF.

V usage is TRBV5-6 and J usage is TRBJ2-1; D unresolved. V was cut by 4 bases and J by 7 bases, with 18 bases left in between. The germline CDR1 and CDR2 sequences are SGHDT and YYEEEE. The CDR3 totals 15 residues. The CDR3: CASSTPPNLGNEQFF. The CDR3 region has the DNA TGTGCCAGCAGCACCCCCCCCAACTTGGGGAATGAGCAGTTCTTC.

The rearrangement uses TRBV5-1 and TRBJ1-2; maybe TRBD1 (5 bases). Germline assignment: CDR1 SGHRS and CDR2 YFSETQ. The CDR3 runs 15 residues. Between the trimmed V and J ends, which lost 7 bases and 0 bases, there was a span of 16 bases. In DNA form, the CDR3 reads TGCGCCAGCGGGGAATCGGGACCGACTAACTATGGCTACACCTTC. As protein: CASGESGPTNYGYTF.

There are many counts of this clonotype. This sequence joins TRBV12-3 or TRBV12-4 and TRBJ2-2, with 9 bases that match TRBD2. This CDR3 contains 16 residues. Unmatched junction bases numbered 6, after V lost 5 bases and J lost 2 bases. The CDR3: CASSIVAGVNTGELFF. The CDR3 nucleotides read TGTGCCAGCAGTATCGTAGCGGGAGTAAACACCGGGGAGCTGTTTTTT.

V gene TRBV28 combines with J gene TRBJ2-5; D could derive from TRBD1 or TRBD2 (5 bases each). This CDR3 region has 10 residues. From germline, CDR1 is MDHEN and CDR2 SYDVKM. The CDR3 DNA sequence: TGTGACCAGAGGGGAAAGACCCAGTACTTC. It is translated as CDQRGKTQYF.

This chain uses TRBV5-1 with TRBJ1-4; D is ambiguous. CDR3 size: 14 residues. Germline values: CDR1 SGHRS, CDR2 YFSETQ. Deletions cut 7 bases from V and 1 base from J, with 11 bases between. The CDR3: CASAPGRTNEKLFF. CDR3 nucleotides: TGCGCCAGCGCTCCTGGGAGAACTAATGAAAAACTGTTTTTT. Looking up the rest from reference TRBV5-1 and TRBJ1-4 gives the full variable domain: KAGVTQTPRYLIKTRGQQVTLSCSPISGHRSVSWYQQTPGQGLQFLFEYFSETQRNKGNFPGRFSGRQFSNSRSEMNVSTLELGDSALYLCASAPGRTNEKLFFGSGTQLSVL.

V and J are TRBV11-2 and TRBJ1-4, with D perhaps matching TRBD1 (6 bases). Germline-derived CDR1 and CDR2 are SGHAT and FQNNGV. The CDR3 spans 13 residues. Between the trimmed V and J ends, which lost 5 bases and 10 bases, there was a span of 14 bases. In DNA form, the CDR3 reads TGTGCCAGCAGCCCACAGGGTAGAGTAAAACTGTTTTTT. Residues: CASSPQGRVKLFF.

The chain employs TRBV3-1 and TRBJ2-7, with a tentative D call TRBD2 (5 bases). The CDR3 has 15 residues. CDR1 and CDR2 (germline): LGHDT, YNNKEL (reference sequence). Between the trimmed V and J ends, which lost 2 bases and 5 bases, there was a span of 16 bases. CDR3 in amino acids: CASSQRGAGRNEQYV. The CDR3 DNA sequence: TGTGCCAGCAGCCAACGCGGCGCGGGTCGCAACGAGCAGTACGTC.

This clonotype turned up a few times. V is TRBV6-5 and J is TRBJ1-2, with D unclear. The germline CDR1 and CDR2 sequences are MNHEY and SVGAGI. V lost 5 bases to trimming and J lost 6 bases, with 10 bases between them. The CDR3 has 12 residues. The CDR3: CASSQRLNGYTF. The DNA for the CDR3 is TGTGCCAGCAGTCAAAGGTTGAATGGCTACACCTTC.

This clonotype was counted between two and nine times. For the CDR3, the DNA is TGTGCCAGCAGCTTAGTTACCCTGGGCACAGATACGCAGTATTTT. This translates into CASSLVTLGTDTQYF. V is TRBV7-8 and J is TRBJ2-3, with D hard to call. CDR1 SGHVS and CDR2 FQNEAQ come from the germline V gene. The CDR3 totals 15 residues. V was cut by 1 base and J by 1 base, with 9 bases left in between.

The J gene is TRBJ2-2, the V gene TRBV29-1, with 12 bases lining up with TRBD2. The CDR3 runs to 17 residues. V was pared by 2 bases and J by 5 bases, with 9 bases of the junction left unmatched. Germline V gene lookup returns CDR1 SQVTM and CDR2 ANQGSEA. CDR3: CSVENLLAGGNTGELFF. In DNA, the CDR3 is TGCAGCGTTGAAAACCTCCTAGCGGGAGGGAATACCGGGGAGCTGTTTTTT.

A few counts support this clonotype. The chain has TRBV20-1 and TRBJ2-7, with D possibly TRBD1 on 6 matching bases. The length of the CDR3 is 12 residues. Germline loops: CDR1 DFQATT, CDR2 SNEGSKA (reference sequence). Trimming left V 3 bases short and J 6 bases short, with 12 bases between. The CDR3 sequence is CSASGGQGEQYF. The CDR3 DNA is TGCAGTGCTAGTGGGGGCCAGGGCGAGCAGTACTTC.

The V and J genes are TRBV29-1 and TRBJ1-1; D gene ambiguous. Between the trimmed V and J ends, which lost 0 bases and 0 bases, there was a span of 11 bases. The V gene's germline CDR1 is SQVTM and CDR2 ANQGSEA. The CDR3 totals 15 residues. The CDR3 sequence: CSVEDRRRLNTEAFF. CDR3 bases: TGCAGCGTTGAAGATCGGCGCAGGTTGAACACTGAAGCTTTCTTT.

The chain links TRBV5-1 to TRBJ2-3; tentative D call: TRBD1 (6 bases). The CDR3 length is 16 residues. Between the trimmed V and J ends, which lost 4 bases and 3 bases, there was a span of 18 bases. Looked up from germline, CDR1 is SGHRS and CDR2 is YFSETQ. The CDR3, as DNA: TGCGCCAGCAGCGCGACACCCACGACAGGTACAGATACGCAGTATTTT. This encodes CASSATPTTGTDTQYF.

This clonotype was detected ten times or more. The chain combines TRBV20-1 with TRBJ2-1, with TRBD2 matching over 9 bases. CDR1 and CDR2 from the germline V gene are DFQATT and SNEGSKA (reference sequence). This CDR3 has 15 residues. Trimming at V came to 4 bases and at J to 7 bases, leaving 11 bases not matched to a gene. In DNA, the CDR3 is TGCAGTGCTAAGACTAGCGGACACCCATTGAATGAGCAGTTCTTC. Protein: CSAKTSGHPLNEQFF.

This CDR3 is CAIWTDNYGYTF. The CDR3 coding sequence is TGTGCCATTTGGACAGATAACTATGGCTACACCTTC. The J gene is TRBJ1-2, the V gene TRBV10-3, with D perhaps TRBD1 (6 bases). CDR1 and CDR2 from the germline V gene are ENHRY and SYGVKD. The CDR3 totals 12 residues. Trimming removed 9 bases from V and 1 base from J, with 9 bases in between.